A single sample gave rise to the 22 T cell receptor beta chains below, sequenced in a study of T-cell reconstitution after alpha-beta-depleted transplantation in children. Preparation of the TCRbeta library used unique molecular identifiers. Each CDR3 protein is one row after TCRdb ran MiXCR on the PCR reads. The sample records 420,000 or so distinct CDR3 sequences, around 9.9% being singletons. The sample here was PBMCs from the stem cell graft donor, taken from the stem cell graft. These receptors were obtained from a human donor who donated a stem cell graft to a child with acute myeloid leukemia.

This clonotype was recorded many times. J is TRBJ2-1 and V is TRBV5-1; 10 bases line up with TRBD2. Germline CDR1 reads SGHRS; CDR2 reads YFSETQ. The CDR3 is 13 residues long. Germline trimming cut 7 bases from V and 4 bases from J; bases unmatched to any gene: 2. The CDR3 reads CASASGSYNEQFF. The CDR3 nucleotides are TGCGCCAGCGCTAGCGGGAGTTACAATGAGCAGTTCTTC.

This clonotype was picked up many times. The chain links TRBV15 to TRBJ2-5; the match to TRBD2 covers 9 bases. The CDR3 has 18 amino acids. CDR1 LNHNV and CDR2 YYDKDF come from the germline V gene (reference sequence). V shed 0 bases, J shed 7 bases, and the junction held 15 bases outside the gene matches. CDR3 amino acids: CATSRDAGGRDSRRTQYF. CDR3 bases: TGTGCCACCAGCAGAGACGCGGGAGGGAGGGACTCAAGGAGGACCCAGTACTTC.

This chain uses TRBV29-1 with TRBJ2-1; D remains unclear. Trimming left V 6 bases short and J 2 bases short, with 8 bases between. The CDR3 spans 12 residues. Germline-derived CDR1 and CDR2 are SQVTM and ANQGSEA. The CDR3 coding sequence is TGCAGCGTGACGGCAGCCTACAATGAGCAGTTCTTC. This encodes CSVTAAYNEQFF.

V gene TRBV7-9 combines with J gene TRBJ2-3; 9 positions agree with TRBD2. Per the germline V gene, CDR1 is SEHNR and CDR2 is FQNEAQ (reference sequence). The CDR3 runs 16 residues. V dropped 6 bases and J dropped 6; count of bases not matched to a gene: 13. The DNA of the CDR3 is TGTGCCAGCAGAGGGTCTAGCGGGGTGCCAGGCGATACGCAGTATTTT. Residues: CASRGSSGVPGDTQYF.

This clonotype was counted between two and nine times. The chain couples TRBV20-1 to TRBJ2-1, with 8 bases matching TRBD2. There are 15 residues in the CDR3. The germline V gene encodes CDR1 DFQATT and CDR2 SNEGSKA (reference sequence). The junction had 16 bases not matched to a gene; V was cut back by 6 bases and J by 9 bases. In DNA form, the CDR3 reads TGCAGTGCGCCGGGACCGGGAGGGTTTATCGGTGAGCAGTTCTTC. Its translation is CSAPGPGGFIGEQFF.

The chain joins TRBV30 to TRBJ2-1; possibly TRBD2 for D (6 bases). Per the germline V gene, CDR1 is GTSNPN and CDR2 is SVGIG (reference sequence). V gave up 0 bases and J gave up 9 bases, with 18 bases separating them. There are 15 residues in the CDR3. CDR3 region: CAWSVRGLGVGEQFF. CDR3 nucleotide sequence: TGTGCCTGGAGTGTACGGGGGTTAGGAGTAGGTGAGCAGTTCTTC.

This clonotype showed up just a few times. The chain employs TRBV14 and TRBJ1-2; possible D gene TRBD1, 5 bases. Germline V gene data show CDR1 as SGHDN and CDR2 as FVKESK. The CDR3 runs 14 residues. V lost 0 bases, J lost 4 bases, and 9 bases lay in between. CDR3 loop: CASSQDGHIYGYTF. DNA of the CDR3: TGTGCCAGCAGCCAAGACGGACACATCTATGGCTACACCTTC.

The chain couples TRBV5-1 to TRBJ2-1, with D unresolved. There are 11 residues in the CDR3. The V end lost 5 bases, the J end lost 9 bases, and 9 bases lay between the germline ends. Germline V lookup: CDR1 SGHRS, CDR2 YFSETQ. CDR3 DNA: TGCGCCAGCAGGTTAGTGTTTGAGCAGTTCTTC. This encodes CASRLVFEQFF.

This clonotype was seen only a few times. The chain couples TRBV20-1 to TRBJ1-1; TRBD1 matches 10 bases. Per the germline V gene, CDR1 is DFQATT and CDR2 is SNEGSKA (reference sequence). This CDR3 spans 16 amino acids. Losses at the gene ends were 1 base for V and 1 base for J; bases not matched to a gene: 6. CDR3 sequence (DNA): TGCAGTGCTAGAGGGGGACAGGGGAAAGGGAACACTGAAGCTTTCTTT. Amino acid sequence: CSARGGQGKGNTEAFF.

The CDR3 is CASSYREGSTGELFF. The DNA for the CDR3 is TGTGCCAGCAGTTATCGGGAGGGGTCAACCGGGGAGCTGTTTTTT. This chain connects TRBV12-3 or TRBV12-4 to TRBJ2-2; the match to TRBD2 covers 8 bases. The J segment lost 5 bases and the V segment lost 4 bases, leaving 6 bases of the junction unmatched. CDR3 length: 15 amino acids.

This clonotype was picked up a small number of times. CDR3 sequence: CASRRTYATNEKLFF. CDR3 coding DNA: TGTGCCAGCAGAAGGACATATGCAACTAATGAAAAACTGTTTTTT. The V gene is TRBV6-1, the J gene TRBJ1-4; D might be TRBD1 (5 bases). V lost 6 bases and J 0 bases, leaving 11 bases between the germline ends. The CDR3 is 15 amino acids. Germline loops: CDR1 MNHNS, CDR2 SASEGT.

A few counts support this clonotype. V and J are TRBV10-3 and TRBJ1-4, with a weak D call TRBD1 (6 bases). The ends were cut back, 6 bases at V and 7 bases at J, with 15 bases in the middle. Germline-derived CDR1 and CDR2 are ENHRY and SYGVKD. CDR3 length: 14 amino acids. Here the CDR3 reads CAISEGGNVEKLFF. The CDR3, as DNA: TGTGCCATCAGCGAGGGGGGGAATGTTGAAAAACTGTTTTTT.

The V call is TRBV20-1, the J call TRBJ2-1; 9 bases map to TRBD1. The CDR3 length is 18 residues. Per germline, CDR1 DFQATT and CDR2 SNEGSKA (reference sequence). Losses at the gene ends were 5 bases for V and 0 bases for J; bases not matched to a gene: 14. The CDR3 region has the DNA TGCAGTGCTGGTACCGGGACAGGGAGGATCAGCTCCTACAATGAGCAGTTCTTC. Translating it yields CSAGTGTGRISSYNEQFF.

This clonotype has more than one count but fewer than ten. The chain couples TRBV3-1 to TRBJ2-7; D might be TRBD2 (6 bases). Germline CDR1 is LGHDT and CDR2 is YNNKEL (reference sequence). V dropped 4 bases and J dropped 4 bases, with 17 bases sitting between them. The CDR3 spans 15 residues. The CDR3 spells CASSLRWTTGYEQYF. CDR3 nucleotide sequence: TGTGCCAGCAGCCTCCGCTGGACTACCGGGTACGAGCAGTACTTC.

The table lists this clonotype with a few counts. The chain employs TRBV5-6 and TRBJ2-1; D might be TRBD2 (5 bases). This CDR3 region has 13 residues. V lost 0 bases and J lost 5, with 6 bases in between. Germline V gives CDR1 SGHDT, CDR2 YYEEEE. DNA for the CDR3: TGTGCCAGCAGCTTGGTAGCGAACAATGAGCAGTTCTTC. It translates to CASSLVANNEQFF.

This clonotype was seen at least ten times. V usage is TRBV7-2 and J usage is TRBJ2-3; 7 bases are a match to TRBD2. Germline CDR1 reads SGHTA; CDR2 reads FQGNSA. The CDR3 spans 16 residues. The junction had 11 bases not matched to a gene; V was cut back by 2 bases and J by 6 bases. The CDR3 bases are TGTGCCAGCAGCTTACTCTCGGCTAGCGGAGGGGATACGCAGTATTTT. It is translated as CASSLLSASGGDTQYF.

This clonotype turned up a few times. A much bigger clone sits one base away, suggesting this may be a read error. V gene TRBV10-3 combines with J gene TRBJ2-7; D might be TRBD1 (6 bases). CDR3 size: 12 residues. Trimming stripped 4 bases from V and 4 bases from J, with 8 bases between. Germline lookup yields CDR1 ENHRY and CDR2 SYGVKD. As DNA, the CDR3 is TGTGCCATCAGTGCGGACAGATACGAGCAGTACTTC. Encoded protein: CAISADRYEQYF.

The V call is TRBV7-9, the J call TRBJ2-5, with 9 bases identical to TRBD2. The V segment lost 3 bases and the J segment 5 bases; nucleotides outside the gene matches: 7. Germline V CDR1 and CDR2: SEHNR, FQNEAQ (reference sequence). The length of the CDR3 is 15 residues. Here the CDR3 reads CASSFGGGALETQYF. In nucleotides, the CDR3 is TGTGCCAGCAGCTTTGGCGGGGGGGCGTTGGAGACCCAGTACTTC.

This clonotype was recorded a few times. This chain connects TRBV11-2 to TRBJ2-3, with 16 positions matching TRBD2. The CDR3 extends over 19 amino acids. Losses at the gene ends were 5 bases for V and 0 bases for J; bases not matched to a gene: 8. Germline CDR1 reads SGHAT; CDR2 reads FQNNGV. CDR3 DNA: TGTGCCAGCAGCCCGGGACTAGCGGGAGGGCTAGGAAGCACAGATACGCAGTATTTT. It codes for CASSPGLAGGLGSTDTQYF.

The V and J genes are TRBV20-1 and TRBJ2-4; the match to TRBD2 covers 14 bases. The CDR3 runs to 16 residues. After removal of 1 base from V and 3 bases from J, the junction contained 2 bases not matched to a gene. Per the germline V gene, CDR1 is DFQATT and CDR2 is SNEGSKA (reference sequence). This CDR3 is CSARAGTSGGKNIQYF. The DNA of the CDR3 is TGCAGTGCTAGAGCAGGGACTAGCGGGGGCAAAAACATTCAGTACTTC.

In its sample, this clonotype was seen many times. The V gene is TRBV29-1, the J gene TRBJ1-2; D gene unclear. The V and J ends lost 7 bases and 7 bases respectively, with 31 bases between them. The CDR3 has 17 amino acids. Germline assignment: CDR1 SQVTM and CDR2 ANQGSEA. CDR3 bases: TGCAGCGCAACCGGCTTTGCGGGGAGGAACTTAGATGGTGGCTACACCTTC. Residues: CSATGFAGRNLDGGYTF.

This clonotype was counted ten times or more. The rearrangement links TRBV20-1 to TRBJ2-5; TRBD1 matches 7 bases. Germline trimming cut 5 bases from V and 5 bases from J; bases unmatched to any gene: 11. Germline loops: CDR1 DFQATT, CDR2 SNEGSKA (reference sequence). This CDR3 region has 14 residues. The CDR3 DNA reads TGCAGTGCTTACCCGGGACAGTGGATGGAGACCCAGTACTTC. This encodes CSAYPGQWMETQYF.